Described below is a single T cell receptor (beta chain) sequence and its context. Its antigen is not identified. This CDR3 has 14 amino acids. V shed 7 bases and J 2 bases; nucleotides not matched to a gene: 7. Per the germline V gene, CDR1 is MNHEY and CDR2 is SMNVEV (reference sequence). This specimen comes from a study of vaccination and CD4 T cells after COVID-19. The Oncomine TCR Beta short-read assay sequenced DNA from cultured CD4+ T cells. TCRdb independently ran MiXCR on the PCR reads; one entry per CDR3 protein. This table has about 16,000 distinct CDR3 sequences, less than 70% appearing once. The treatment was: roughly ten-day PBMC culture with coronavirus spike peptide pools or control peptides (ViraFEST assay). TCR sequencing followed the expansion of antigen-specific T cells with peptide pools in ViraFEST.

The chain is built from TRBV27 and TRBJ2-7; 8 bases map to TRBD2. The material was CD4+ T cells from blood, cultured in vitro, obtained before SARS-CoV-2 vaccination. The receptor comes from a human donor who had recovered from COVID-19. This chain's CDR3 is CASKLGGVTYEQYF. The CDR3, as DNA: TGTGCCAGCAAACTCGGGGGGGTGACCTACGAGCAGTACTTC.